These T cell receptor beta chains were read from a single sample in a study of cytomegalovirus exposure and HLA in healthy donors. Method: immunoSEQ multiplex PCR; TCRdb's copy keeps in-frame clones and lacks some. The table includes tens of thousands of clones, around 70% detected once. Specimen: PBMCs. The receptors stem from a man aged 55 to 70 in good health and CMV-seronegative. Both conserved end residues are part of each CDR3. A D gene is named only where the DNA matches it firmly. Clone size is shown for a subset of rows, as once, few, many or a class of expanded clone.

cdr3_length j_call v_call clone_size d_call cdr3_nt cdr3_aa
12 TRBJ2-1 TRBV29-1 - - TGCAGCGTTTTAACAGGCCCTAATGAGCAGTTCTTC CSVLTGPNEQFF
11 TRBJ2-3 TRBV20-1 few - TGCAGTGCAACACAGCAAGATACGCAGTATTTT CSATQQDTQYF
16 TRBJ2-1 TRBV19 - TRBD2 TGTGCCAGTAGTATAGGAACTAGCGGGAGCTACAATGAGCAGTTCTTC CASSIGTSGSYNEQFF
14 TRBJ1-5 TRBV6-1 - - TGTGCCAGCGCCACCCAGTCTAGCAATCAGCCCCAGCATTTT CASATQSSNQPQHF
18 TRBJ2-6 TRBV5-1 - - TGCGCCAGCAGCTTGGAGGGGGGACAGACAACTGGGGCCAACGTCCTGACTTTC CASSLEGGQTTGANVLTF
14 TRBJ2-1 TRBV6-5 - TRBD2 TGTGCCAGCAACCTAGCGGGGGCAGTTAATGAGCAGTTCTTC CASNLAGAVNEQFF
15 TRBJ2-1 TRBV2 few - TGTGCCAGCAGTCCCGACAGGTACTCCTACAATGAGCAGTTCTTC CASSPDRYSYNEQFF
12 TRBJ2-3 TRBV9 - - TGTGCCAGCAGCGTGGGGGGAGATACGCAGTATTTT CASSVGGDTQYF
14 TRBJ2-1 TRBV5-1 - TRBD2 TGCGCCAGCAGCTTTCTGACTAGCGTCAATGAGCAGTTCTTC CASSFLTSVNEQFF
13 TRBJ2-6 TRBV30 - - TGTGCCGGCCAAAGCTCTGGGGCCAACGTCCTGACTTTC CAGQSSGANVLTF
13 TRBJ1-2 TRBV5-1 - TRBD1 TGCGCCAGCAGCTCGACAGGGGAGGGAGGCTACACCTTC CASSSTGEGGYTF
13 TRBJ1-1 TRBV27 - - TGTGCCAGCAGTTTATTAAGGGGCACTGAAGCTTTCTTT CASSLLRGTEAFF
13 TRBJ2-7 TRBV2 - TRBD1 TGTGCCAGCACGGGACAGGGGATCTACGAGCAGTACTTC CASTGQGIYEQYF
16 TRBJ2-7 TRBV6-6 - - TGTGCCAGCAGTTACTTTAACAGGGCTTCCCCATACGAGCAGTACTTC CASSYFNRASPYEQYF
13 TRBJ1-3 TRBV5-1 - - TGCGCCAGCAGCACACAGGCTGGAAACACCATATATTTT CASSTQAGNTIYF
15 TRBJ2-1 TRBV25-1 - TRBD1 TGTGCCAGCAGTGCCCGACAGGGCGGCTACAATGAGCAGTTCTTC CASSARQGGYNEQFF
15 TRBJ2-7 TRBV11-3 - - TGTGCCAGCAGCTTAACGGCTCCGGAGGCCTACGAGCAGTACTTC CASSLTAPEAYEQYF
14 TRBJ1-4 TRBV10-3 - TRBD1 TGTGCCATCAGTCAACGACAGGGGCGGGAAAAACTGTTTTTT CAISQRQGREKLFF
15 TRBJ1-6 TRBV5-8 - - TGTGCCAGCGCTAGAAGGGGAAGGGGAAATTCACCCCTCCACTTT CASARRGRGNSPLHF
16 TRBJ1-2 TRBV15 - TRBD1 TGTGCCACCAGCAGAGATCGGGGGCAGGGGGCTTATGGCTACACCTTC CATSRDRGQGAYGYTF
16 TRBJ2-1 TRBV5-8 - TRBD1 TGTGCCAGCAGCTACGGACAGGGGGCGGGGGTCCATGAGCAGTTCTTC CASSYGQGAGVHEQFF
13 TRBJ2-5 TRBV6-1 - - TGTGCCAGCGCGTCGGTTCCAGGGGAGACCCAGTACTTC CASASVPGETQYF
14 TRBJ2-2 TRBV12-5 - TRBD1 TGTGCTGATGGGGGACAGGAGAACACCGGGGAGCTGTTTTTT CADGGQENTGELFF
15 TRBJ1-1 TRBV7-8 - TRBD1 TGTGCCAGCAGCTTAGGTACAGGGGCGAACACTGAAGCTTTCTTT CASSLGTGANTEAFF